These 5 T cell receptor beta chains share one sample of origin, sequenced in a study of liver allograft versus peripheral blood T cells. Study summary: Transplanted-liver T cell receptor repertoires were compared with recipients' peripheral blood repertoires.

TCRdb re-derived calls from the reads in MiXCR, one entry per CDR3 protein. Among about 12,000 distinct CDR3 sequences, 25% to 30% were seen once, and the ten largest hold less than 2.5%. All receptors come from a human patient who had a liver transplant. These T cells may partly come from the graft donor.

This rearrangement joins TRBV25-1 to TRBJ2-2; the D gene is possibly TRBD2 (6 bases). Germline CDR1 and CDR2: MGHDK and SYGVNS. V was cut by 8 bases and J by 0 bases, with 19 bases left in between. The CDR3 has 17 residues. The CDR3 loop reads CASEAGGGPANTGELFF. The DNA for the CDR3 is TGTGCCAGCGAGGCCGGGGGAGGCCCCGCGAACACCGGGGAGCTGTTTTTT.

The V gene is TRBV5-5, the J gene TRBJ2-3, with 9 positions matching TRBD2. V trimming: 2 bases; J trimming: 6 bases; junction bases outside the gene matches: 10. The CDR3 sequence is 16 residues long. CDR1 SGHKS and CDR2 YYEKEE come from the germline V gene (reference sequence). The CDR3 DNA follows: TGTGCCAGCAGCTTAATATCAGCGGGGGGAGAGGATACGCAGTATTTT. Protein sequence: CASSLISAGGEDTQYF. The full variable domain, in which reference TRBV5-5 and TRBJ2-3 provide the parts outside the CDR3, is DAGVTQSPTHLIKTRGQQVTLRCSPISGHKSVSWYQQVLGQGPQFIFQYYEKEERGRGNFPDRFSARQFPNYSSELNVNALLLGDSALYLCASSLISAGGEDTQYFGPGTRLTVL.

This clonotype has only a few counts. The rearrangement uses TRBV6-5 and TRBJ1-5; 12 bases fit TRBD1. Looked up from germline, CDR1 is MNHEY and CDR2 is SVGAGI. V was clipped by 4 bases and J by 4 bases; unmatched bases: 5. This CDR3 has 16 residues. In DNA, the CDR3 is TGTGCCAGCAGTTCCGGGACAGGGGGCGTTAATCAGCCCCAGCATTTT. Translating it yields CASSSGTGGVNQPQHF.

The chain couples TRBV20-1 to TRBJ2-5; tentatively, D is TRBD2 (5 bases). This CDR3 comprises 14 residues. CDR1 and CDR2 from the germline V gene are DFQATT and SNEGSKA (reference sequence). Trimming cost V 3 bases and J 4 bases, with 15 bases left between them. DNA for the CDR3: TGCAGTGCTAGGGGTCGGGGTTGGTCAGAGACCCAGTACTTC. The encoded protein is CSARGRGWSETQYF.

This clonotype was recorded many times. The chain has TRBV18 and TRBJ2-7; 11 bases match TRBD1. CDR3 size: 16 residues. Germline loops: CDR1 KGHSH, CDR2 LQKENI. V was pared by 2 bases and J by 3 bases, with 6 bases of the junction left unmatched. The CDR3 loop reads CASSPTYGTGGYEQYF. As DNA, the CDR3 is TGTGCCAGCTCACCAACATACGGGACAGGGGGCTACGAGCAGTACTTC.